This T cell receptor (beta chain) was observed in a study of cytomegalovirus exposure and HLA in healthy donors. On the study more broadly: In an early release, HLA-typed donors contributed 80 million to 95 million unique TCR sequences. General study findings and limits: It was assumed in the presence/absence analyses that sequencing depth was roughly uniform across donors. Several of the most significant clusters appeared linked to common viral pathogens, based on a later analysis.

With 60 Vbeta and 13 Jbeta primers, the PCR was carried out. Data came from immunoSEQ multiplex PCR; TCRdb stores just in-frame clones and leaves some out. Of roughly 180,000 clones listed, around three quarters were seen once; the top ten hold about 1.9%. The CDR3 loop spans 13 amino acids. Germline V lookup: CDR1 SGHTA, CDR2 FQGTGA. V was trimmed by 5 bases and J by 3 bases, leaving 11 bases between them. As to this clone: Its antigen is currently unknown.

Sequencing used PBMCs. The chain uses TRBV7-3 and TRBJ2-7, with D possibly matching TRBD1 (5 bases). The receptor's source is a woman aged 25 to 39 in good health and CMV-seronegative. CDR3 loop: CASSLTGNYEQYF. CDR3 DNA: TGTGCCAGCAGCCTCACAGGAAACTACGAGCAGTACTTC.